The TCR beta chain under discussion was sequenced for a study of early T cells in non-severe SARS-CoV-2 infection. The CDR3 covers 16 residues. Germline V gene sequence: CDR1 MNHEY, CDR2 SMNVEV (reference sequence). V lost 6 bases and J lost 9, with 24 bases in between. This clonotype was detected a few times. TCRdb reprocessed the 5' RACE reads via MiXCR and lists one record per CDR3 protein. Altogether some 46,000 distinct CDR3 sequences are present, roughly 6% being singletons, with the ten largest covering 12%. The rearrangement joins TRBV27 to TRBJ2-1; no firm D call. This sequence was found in an adult who was a healthcare worker with PCR-confirmed SARS-CoV-2 infection or an uninfected control (not recorded which). The material sequenced was whole blood. CDR3 sequence (DNA): TGTGCCAGCAGCAGCCTAATTCACAGCCGTAGGGTTGAGCAGTTCTTC. Protein sequence: CASSSLIHSRRVEQFF.